The TCR beta chain described here comes from a study of cytomegalovirus exposure and HLA in healthy donors. V shed 2 bases and J shed 9 bases, with 8 bases lying between them. This CDR3 comprises 12 residues. From germline, CDR1 is SGHNT and CDR2 YENEEA. Using immunoSEQ multiplex PCR, the repertoire was profiled, and TCRdb retains in-frame clones only, with some absent. The sample has approximately 150,000 clones, roughly nine tenths seen once. The sample taken for sequencing was PBMCs. This clonotype was obtained from a woman aged 18-29 years in good health and CMV-seropositive. V and J are TRBV11-3 and TRBJ2-4; no reliable D call. CDR3 in DNA: TGTGCCAGCAGCTTATCCACAAGCATTCAGTACTTC. Protein sequence: CASSLSTSIQYF.